This T cell receptor (beta chain) derives from a study of control samples from healthy donors and cancer patients. Germline V CDR1 and CDR2: MDHEN, SYDVKM. This CDR3 comprises 16 residues. V was clipped by 6 bases and J by 3 bases, with 20 bases between them. Libraries were prepared by immunoSEQ multiplex PCR; TCRdb keeps only in-frame clonotypes and omits some of them. Altogether 50,000 or so clones are present, under 90% being singletons, with the ten largest covering around 10%. The source of this sequence is a man aged 65 to 79 in good health. J is TRBJ2-5 and V is TRBV28, with D maybe TRBD2 (5 bases). The sample comprised blood. This CDR3 is CASSRLGSRLEETQYF. In DNA form, the CDR3 reads TGTGCCAGCAGCCGTTTGGGGAGTAGATTAGAAGAGACCCAGTACTTC.